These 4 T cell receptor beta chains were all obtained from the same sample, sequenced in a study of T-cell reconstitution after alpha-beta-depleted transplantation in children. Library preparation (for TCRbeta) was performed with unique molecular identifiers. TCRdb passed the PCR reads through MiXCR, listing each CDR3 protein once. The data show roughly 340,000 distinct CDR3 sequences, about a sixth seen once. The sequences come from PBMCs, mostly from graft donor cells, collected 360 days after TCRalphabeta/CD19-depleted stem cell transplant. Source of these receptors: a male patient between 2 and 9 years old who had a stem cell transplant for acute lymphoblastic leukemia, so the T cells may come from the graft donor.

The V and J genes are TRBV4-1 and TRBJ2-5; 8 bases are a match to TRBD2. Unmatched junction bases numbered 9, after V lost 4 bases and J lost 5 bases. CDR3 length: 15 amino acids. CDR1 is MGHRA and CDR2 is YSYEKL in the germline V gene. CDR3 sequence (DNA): TGCGCCAGCAGCCGACCAGCGGGAGAAAGCGAGACCCAGTACTTC. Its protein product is CASSRPAGESETQYF.

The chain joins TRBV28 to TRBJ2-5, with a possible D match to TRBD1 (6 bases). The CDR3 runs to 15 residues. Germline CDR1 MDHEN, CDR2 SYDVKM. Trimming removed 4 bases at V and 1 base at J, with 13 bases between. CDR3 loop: CASSSHTGFQETQYF. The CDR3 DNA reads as TGTGCCAGCAGTTCCCATACAGGGTTCCAAGAGACCCAGTACTTC.

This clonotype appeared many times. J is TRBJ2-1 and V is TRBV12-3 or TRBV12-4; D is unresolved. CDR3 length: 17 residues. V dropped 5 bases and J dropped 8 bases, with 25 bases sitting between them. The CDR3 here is CASSRPYGQEKVDEQFF. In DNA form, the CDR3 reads TGTGCCAGCAGTCGACCCTATGGGCAGGAAAAGGTCGATGAGCAGTTCTTC.

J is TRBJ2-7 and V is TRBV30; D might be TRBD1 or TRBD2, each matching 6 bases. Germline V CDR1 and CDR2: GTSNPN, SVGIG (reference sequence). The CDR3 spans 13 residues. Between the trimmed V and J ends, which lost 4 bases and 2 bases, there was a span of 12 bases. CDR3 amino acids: CAWTSGDTYEQYF. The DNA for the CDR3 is TGTGCCTGGACCTCGGGGGACACCTACGAGCAGTACTTC.